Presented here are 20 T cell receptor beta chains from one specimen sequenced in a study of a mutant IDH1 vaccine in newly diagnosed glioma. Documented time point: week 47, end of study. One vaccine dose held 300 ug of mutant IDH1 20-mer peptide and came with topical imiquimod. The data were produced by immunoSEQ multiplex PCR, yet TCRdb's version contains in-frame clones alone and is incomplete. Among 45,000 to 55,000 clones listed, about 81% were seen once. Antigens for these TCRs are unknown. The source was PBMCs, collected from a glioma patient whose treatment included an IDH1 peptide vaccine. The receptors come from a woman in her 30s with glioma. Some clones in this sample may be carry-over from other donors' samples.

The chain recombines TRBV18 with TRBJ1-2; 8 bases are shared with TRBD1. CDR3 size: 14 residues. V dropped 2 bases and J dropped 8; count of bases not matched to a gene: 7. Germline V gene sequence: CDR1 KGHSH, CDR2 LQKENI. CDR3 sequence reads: CASSPIGQGRGYTF. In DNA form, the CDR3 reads TGTGCCAGCTCACCAATCGGACAGGGAAGAGGCTACACCTTC.

The CDR3 DNA reads TGTGCCAGCAGCCCACCTGACAGGGTCTACGAGCAGTACTTC. It encodes CASSPPDRVYEQYF. V is TRBV11-2 and J is TRBJ2-7; TRBD1 matches 7 bases. This CDR3 contains 14 residues. The ends lost 5 bases at V and 3 bases at J; junction bases unmatched: 7. Germline CDR1 SGHAT, CDR2 FQNNGV. Together with reference TRBV11-2 and TRBJ2-7, the CDR3 gives the full variable domain: EAGVAQSPRYKIIEKRQSVAFWCNPISGHATLYWYQQILGQGPKLLIQFQNNGVVDDSQLPKDRFSAERLKGVDSTLKIQPAKLEDSAVYLCASSPPDRVYEQYFGPGTRLTVT.

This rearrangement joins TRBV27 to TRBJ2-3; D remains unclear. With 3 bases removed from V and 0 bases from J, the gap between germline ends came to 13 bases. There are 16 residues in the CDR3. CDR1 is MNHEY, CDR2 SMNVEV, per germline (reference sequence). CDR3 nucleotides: TGTGCCAGCAGTTTCTACTCGACCCCTAGCACAGATACGCAGTATTTT. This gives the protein CASSFYSTPSTDTQYF.

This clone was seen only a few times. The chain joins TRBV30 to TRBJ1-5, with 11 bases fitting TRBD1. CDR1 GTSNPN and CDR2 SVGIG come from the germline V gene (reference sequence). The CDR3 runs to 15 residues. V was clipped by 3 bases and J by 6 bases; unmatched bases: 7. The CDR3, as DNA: TGTGCCTGGAGGTCCGGGACAGGGGGAAGTCAGCCCCAGCATTTT. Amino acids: CAWRSGTGGSQPQHF. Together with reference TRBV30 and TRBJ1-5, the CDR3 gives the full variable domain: SQTIHQWPATLVQPVGSPLSLECTVEGTSNPNLYWYRQAAGRGLQLLFYSVGIGQISSEVPQNLSASRPQDRQFILSSKKLLLSDSGFYLCAWRSGTGGSQPQHFGDGTRLSIL.

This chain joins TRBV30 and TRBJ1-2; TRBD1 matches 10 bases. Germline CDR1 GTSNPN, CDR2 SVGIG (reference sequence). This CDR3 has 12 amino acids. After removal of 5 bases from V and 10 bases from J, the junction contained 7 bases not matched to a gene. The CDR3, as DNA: TGTGCCTGGGCCTGGACAGGGGGTTACTACACCTTC. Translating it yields CAWAWTGGYYTF.

CDR3 loop: CSALKGGYTF. CDR3 DNA sequence: TGCAGCGCTCTTAAAGGAGGCTACACCTTC. The chain couples TRBV29-1 to TRBJ1-2; D ambiguous. Germline lookup yields CDR1 SQVTM and CDR2 ANQGSEA. This CDR3 has 10 amino acids. The V and J ends lost 7 bases and 8 bases respectively, with 11 bases between them.

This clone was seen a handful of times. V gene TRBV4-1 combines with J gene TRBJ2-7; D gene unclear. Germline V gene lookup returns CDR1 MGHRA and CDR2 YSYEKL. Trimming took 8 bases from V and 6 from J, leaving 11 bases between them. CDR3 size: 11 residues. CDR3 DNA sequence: TGCGCCAGCGGGGAAGGACGCGAGCAGTACTTC. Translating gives CASGEGREQYF.

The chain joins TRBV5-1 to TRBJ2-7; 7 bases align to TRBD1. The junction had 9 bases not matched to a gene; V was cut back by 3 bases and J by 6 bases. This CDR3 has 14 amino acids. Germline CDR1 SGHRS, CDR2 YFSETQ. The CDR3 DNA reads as TGCGCCAGCAGCTACGGACAGGTCCCCGGCGAGCAGTACTTC. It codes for CASSYGQVPGEQYF.

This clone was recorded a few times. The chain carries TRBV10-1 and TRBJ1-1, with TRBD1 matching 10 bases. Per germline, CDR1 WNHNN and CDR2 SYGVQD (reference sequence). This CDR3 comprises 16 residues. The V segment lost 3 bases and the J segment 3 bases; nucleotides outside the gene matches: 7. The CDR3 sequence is CASSDTPGTGDTEAFF. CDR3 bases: TGCGCCAGCAGTGATACCCCCGGGACAGGGGACACTGAAGCTTTCTTT.

CDR3 coding DNA: TGTGCCAGCAGCTTCGGTCGGGAGCAGTACTTC. Translating gives CASSFGREQYF. The chain joins TRBV7-9 to TRBJ2-7, with no clear D. Looked up from germline, CDR1 is SEHNR and CDR2 is FQNEAQ (reference sequence). Trimming removed 3 bases at V and 7 bases at J, with 7 bases between. The length of the CDR3 is 11 residues.

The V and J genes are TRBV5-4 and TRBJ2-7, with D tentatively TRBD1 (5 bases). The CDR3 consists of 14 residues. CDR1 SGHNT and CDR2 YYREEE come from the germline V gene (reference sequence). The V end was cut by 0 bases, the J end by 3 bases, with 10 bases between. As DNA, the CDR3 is TGTGCCAGCAGCTTGGACGGCAGGGTCTACGAGCAGTACTTC. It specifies CASSLDGRVYEQYF.

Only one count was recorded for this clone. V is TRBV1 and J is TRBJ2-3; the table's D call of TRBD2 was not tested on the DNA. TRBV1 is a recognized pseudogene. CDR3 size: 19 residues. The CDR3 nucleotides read TGCACCAGCAGCCAAGATCATTCGACTAGGACCCCGAACACAGATACGCAGTATTTT. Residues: CTSSQDHSTRTPNTDTQYF.

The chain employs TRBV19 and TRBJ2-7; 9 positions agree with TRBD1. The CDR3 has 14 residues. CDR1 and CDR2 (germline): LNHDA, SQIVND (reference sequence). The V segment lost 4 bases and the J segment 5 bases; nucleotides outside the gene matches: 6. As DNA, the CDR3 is TGTGCCAGTAGTAGGGGGACAGGGTTGGACGAGCAGTACTTC. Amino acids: CASSRGTGLDEQYF.

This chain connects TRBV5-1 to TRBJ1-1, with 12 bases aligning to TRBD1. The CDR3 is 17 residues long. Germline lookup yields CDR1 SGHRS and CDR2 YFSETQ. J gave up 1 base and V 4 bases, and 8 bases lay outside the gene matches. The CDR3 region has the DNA TGCGCCAGCAGCCCGGGACAGGGGGCTCGGTGGAACACTGAAGCTTTCTTT. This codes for CASSPGQGARWNTEAFF.

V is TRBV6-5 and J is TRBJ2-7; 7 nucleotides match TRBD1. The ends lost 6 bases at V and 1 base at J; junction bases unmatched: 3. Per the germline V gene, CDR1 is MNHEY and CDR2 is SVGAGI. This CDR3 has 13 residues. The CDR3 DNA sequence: TGTGCCAGCAGCCCGGGACAGTCCTACGAGCAGTACTTC. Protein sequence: CASSPGQSYEQYF.

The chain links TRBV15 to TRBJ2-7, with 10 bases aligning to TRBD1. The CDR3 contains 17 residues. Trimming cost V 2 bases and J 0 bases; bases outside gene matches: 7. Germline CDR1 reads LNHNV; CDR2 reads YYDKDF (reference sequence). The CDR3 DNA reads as TGTGCCACCAGCAGACTATCGGGACAGGGGAGCTCCTACGAGCAGTACTTC. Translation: CATSRLSGQGSSYEQYF. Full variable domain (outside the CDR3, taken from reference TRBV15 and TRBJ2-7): DAMVIQNPRYQVTQFGKPVTLSCSQTLNHNVMYWYQQKSSQAPKLLFHYYDKDFNNEADTPDNFQSRRPNTSFCFLDIRSPGLGDTAMYLCATSRLSGQGSSYEQYFGPGTRLTVT.

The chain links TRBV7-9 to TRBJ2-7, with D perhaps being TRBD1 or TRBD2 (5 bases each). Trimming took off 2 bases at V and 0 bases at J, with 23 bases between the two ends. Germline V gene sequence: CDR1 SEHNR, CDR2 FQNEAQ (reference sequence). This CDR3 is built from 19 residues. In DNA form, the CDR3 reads TGTGCCAGCAGCTTAAAGTCGCGTGTAGGAGAGGGGTCCTCCTACGAGCAGTACTTC. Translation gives CASSLKSRVGEGSSYEQYF.

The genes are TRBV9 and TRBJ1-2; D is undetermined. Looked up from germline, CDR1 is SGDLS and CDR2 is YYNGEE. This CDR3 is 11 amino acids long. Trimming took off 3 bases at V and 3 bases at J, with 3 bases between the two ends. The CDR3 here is CASSGYYGYTF. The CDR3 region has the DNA TGTGCCAGCAGCGGATACTATGGCTACACCTTC. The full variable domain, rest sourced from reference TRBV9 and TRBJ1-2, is DSGVTQTPKHLITATGQRVTLRCSPRSGDLSVYWYQQSLDQGLQFLIQYYNGEERAKGNILERFSAQQFPDLHSELNLSSLELGDSALYFCASSGYYGYTFGSGTRLTVV.

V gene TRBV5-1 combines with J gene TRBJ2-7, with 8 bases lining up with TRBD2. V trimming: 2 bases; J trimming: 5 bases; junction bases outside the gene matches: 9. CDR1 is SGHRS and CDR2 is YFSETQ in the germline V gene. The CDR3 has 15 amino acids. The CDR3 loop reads CASSLPGLGVHEQYF. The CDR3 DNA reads TGCGCCAGCAGCTTACCGGGACTAGGTGTACACGAGCAGTACTTC. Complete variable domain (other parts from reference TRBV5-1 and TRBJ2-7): KAGVTQTPRYLIKTRGQQVTLSCSPISGHRSVSWYQQTPGQGLQFLFEYFSETQRNKGNFPGRFSGRQFSNSRSEMNVSTLELGDSALYLCASSLPGLGVHEQYFGPGTRLTVT.

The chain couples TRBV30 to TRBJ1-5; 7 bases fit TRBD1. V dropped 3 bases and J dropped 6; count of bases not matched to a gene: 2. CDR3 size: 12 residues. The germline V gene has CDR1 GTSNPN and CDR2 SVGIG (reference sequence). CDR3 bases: TGTGCCTGGAGCGCAGGGGGTCAGCCCCAGCATTTT. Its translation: CAWSAGGQPQHF.